This T cell receptor beta chain comes out of a study of shared clonotypes between healthy human individuals. This CDR3 is built from 17 residues. The germline CDR1 and CDR2 sequences are MGHRA and YSYEKL. V gave up 2 bases and J gave up 0 bases, with 15 bases separating them. Only Caucasian adults living in Nashville, Tennessee made up the donor group. Assay: immunoSEQ multiplex PCR; the TCRdb copy retains only in-frame clones and omits some. The sample has 2 million to 2.5 million clones; roughly 93% are singletons. V usage is TRBV4-1 and J usage is TRBJ2-3, with D perhaps TRBD1 (5 bases). The material sequenced was naive CD4+ T cells from PBMCs. This sample's subset: CD45RA+ positively selected. The sequence came from a man between 18 and 35 years old in good health. Some clones in this sample may be carry-over from other donors' samples. Here the CDR3 DNA reads TGCGCCAGCAGCCAAAGGGGCGGAACCACTAGCACAGATACGCAGTATTTT. It is translated as CASSQRGGTTSTDTQYF.